This T cell receptor (beta chain) was sequenced for a study of shared clonotypes between healthy human individuals. Over several immunoSEQ plates, each subset's genomic DNA was distributed in even portions. Each PCR replicate from the sorted subsets contained about 200 ng DNA, which is 30,000 or so T cell genomes. The method was immunoSEQ multiplex PCR; TCRdb's version includes in-frame clones alone and lacks a portion of them. This repertoire shows about 1.4 million clones, around 97% found once; its top ten account for roughly 1.2%. The germline gives CDR1 WNHNN, CDR2 SYGVQD (reference sequence). The length of the CDR3 is 14 residues. The V gene lost 2 bases and the J gene lost 0 bases, with 8 bases spanning the gap.

The chain is built from TRBV10-1 and TRBJ2-7; D call uncertain. This TCR derives from a man aged 25 to 45 in good health. The sample comprised naive CD4+ T cells sorted from blood. As for subset: CD45RA+ positively selected. The CDR3 loop reads CASSEGPLSYEQYF. DNA of the CDR3: TGCGCCAGCAGTGAGGGTCCGCTCTCCTACGAGCAGTACTTC.